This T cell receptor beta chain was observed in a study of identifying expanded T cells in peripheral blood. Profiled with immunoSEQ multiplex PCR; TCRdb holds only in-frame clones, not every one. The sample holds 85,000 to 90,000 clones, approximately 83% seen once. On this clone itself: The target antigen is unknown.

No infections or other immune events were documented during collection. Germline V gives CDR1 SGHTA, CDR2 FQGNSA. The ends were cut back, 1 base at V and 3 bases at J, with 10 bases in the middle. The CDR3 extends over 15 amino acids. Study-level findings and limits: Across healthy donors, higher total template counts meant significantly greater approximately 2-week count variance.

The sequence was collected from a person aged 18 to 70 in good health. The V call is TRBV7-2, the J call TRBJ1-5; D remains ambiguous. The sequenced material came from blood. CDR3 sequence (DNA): TGTGCCAGCAGCTTAGTACGGGGTACCAATCAGCCCCAGCATTTT. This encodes CASSLVRGTNQPQHF.